The TCR beta chain under discussion was sequenced for a study of cytomegalovirus exposure and HLA in healthy donors. Study results and limitations: The authors later found most CMV-associated TCR beta chains appeared HLA-restricted. An observed cluster of highly shared sequence variants was recorded as a likely sequencing artifact.

To note about this clone: Antigen unknown.

The PCR was carried out with 60 Vbeta primers and 13 Jbeta primers. Methods used by the authors: In a later analysis, roughly 11 million of tens of millions of unique beta chains occurred in at least two donors. Sequencing was performed with immunoSEQ multiplex PCR; in TCRdb, only in-frame clones are kept and a portion is missing. V, J and clone size are those of that table, while D and trimming were read from the DNA. Among 150,000 to 200,000 clones listed, more than 80% were seen once. The source is a boy between 10 and 17 years old in good health and CMV-seronegative. Sequenced input: PBMCs.

The CDR3, as DNA: TGTGCCAGCAGCGGGGGAGCGGGGGGCCGCGAGCAGTACTTC. Translated: CASSGGAGGREQYF. This chain uses TRBV9 with TRBJ2-7; 9 nucleotides line up with TRBD2. This CDR3 is built from 14 residues. The V gene's germline CDR1 is SGDLS and CDR2 YYNGEE. The J segment lost 6 bases and the V segment lost 3 bases, leaving 7 bases of the junction unmatched.